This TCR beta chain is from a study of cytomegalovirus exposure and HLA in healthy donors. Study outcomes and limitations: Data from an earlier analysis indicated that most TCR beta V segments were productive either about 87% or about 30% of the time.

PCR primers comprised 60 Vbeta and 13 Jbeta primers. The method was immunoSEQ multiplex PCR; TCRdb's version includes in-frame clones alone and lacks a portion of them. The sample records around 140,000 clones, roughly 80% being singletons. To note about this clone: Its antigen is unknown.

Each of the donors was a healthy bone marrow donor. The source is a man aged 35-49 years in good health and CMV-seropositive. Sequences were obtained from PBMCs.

The CDR3 sequence is CATSRDPDRDQYF. The CDR3 region has the DNA TGTGCCACCAGCAGAGATCCGGACCGGGACCAGTACTTC. The chain couples TRBV15 to TRBJ2-5; possible D gene TRBD2, 5 bases. The CDR3 runs 13 residues. Looked up from germline, CDR1 is LNHNV and CDR2 is YYDKDF (reference sequence). V lost 0 bases to trimming and J lost 10 bases, with 12 bases between them.